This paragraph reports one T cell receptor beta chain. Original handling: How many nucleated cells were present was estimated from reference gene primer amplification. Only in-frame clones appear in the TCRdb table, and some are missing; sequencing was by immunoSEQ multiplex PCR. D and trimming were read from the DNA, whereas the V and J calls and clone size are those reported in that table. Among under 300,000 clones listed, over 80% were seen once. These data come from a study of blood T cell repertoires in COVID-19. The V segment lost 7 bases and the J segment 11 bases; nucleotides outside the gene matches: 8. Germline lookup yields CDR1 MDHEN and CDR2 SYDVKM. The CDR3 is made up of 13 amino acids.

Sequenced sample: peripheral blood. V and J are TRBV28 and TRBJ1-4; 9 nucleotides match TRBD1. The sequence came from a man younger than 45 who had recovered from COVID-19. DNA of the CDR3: TGTGCCAGCATGGAACAGGGGGCACGGAAACTGTTTTTT. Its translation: CASMEQGARKLFF.